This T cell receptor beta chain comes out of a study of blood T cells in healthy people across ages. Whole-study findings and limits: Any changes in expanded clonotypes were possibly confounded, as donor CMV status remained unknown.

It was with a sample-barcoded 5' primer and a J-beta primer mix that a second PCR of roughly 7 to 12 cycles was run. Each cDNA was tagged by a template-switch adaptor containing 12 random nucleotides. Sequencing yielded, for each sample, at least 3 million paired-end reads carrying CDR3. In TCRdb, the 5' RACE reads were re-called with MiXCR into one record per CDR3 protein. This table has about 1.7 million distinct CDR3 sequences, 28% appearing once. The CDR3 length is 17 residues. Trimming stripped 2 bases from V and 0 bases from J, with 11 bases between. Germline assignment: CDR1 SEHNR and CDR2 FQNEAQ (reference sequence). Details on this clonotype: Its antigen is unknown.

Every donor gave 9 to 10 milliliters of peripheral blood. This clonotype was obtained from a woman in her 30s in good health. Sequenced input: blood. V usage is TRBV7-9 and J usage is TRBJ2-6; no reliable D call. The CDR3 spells CASSLKSPFSGANVLTF. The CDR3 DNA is TGTGCCAGCAGCTTAAAGTCCCCCTTCTCTGGGGCCAACGTCCTGACTTTC.